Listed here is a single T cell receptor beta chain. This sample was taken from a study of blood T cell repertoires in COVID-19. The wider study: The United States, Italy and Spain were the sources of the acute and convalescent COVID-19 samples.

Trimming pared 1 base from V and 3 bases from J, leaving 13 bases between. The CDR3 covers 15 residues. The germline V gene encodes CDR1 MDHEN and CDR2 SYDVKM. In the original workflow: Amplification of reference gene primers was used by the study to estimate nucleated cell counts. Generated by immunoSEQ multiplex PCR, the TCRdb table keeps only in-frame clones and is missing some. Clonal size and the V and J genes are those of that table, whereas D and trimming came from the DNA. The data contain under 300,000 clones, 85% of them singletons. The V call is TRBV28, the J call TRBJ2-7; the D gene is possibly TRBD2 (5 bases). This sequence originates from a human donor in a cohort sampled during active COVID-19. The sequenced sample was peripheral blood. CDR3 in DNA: TGTGCCAGCAGTTTATACGACTACCTTAGCTACGAGCAGTACTTC. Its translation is CASSLYDYLSYEQYF.